What follows are 2 T cell receptor beta chains derived from one specimen sequenced in a study of T cells in Graves' hyperthyroidism and ophthalmopathy. TCR beta CDR3 sequences were amplified from RNA transcripts. The HTBI set primed first-round TCR CDR3 RT-PCR. MiXCR was run by TCRdb on the multiplex PCR reads, yielding one entry per CDR3 protein. The data contain over 500,000 distinct CDR3 sequences, 16% of them singletons. Material for sequencing was blood. The origin of the receptors is a woman in her twenties or thirties with Graves' ophthalmopathy.

This clonotype was counted many times. V is TRBV5-6 and J is TRBJ2-7, with a possible D match to TRBD2 (6 bases). The CDR3 contains 14 residues. Germline CDR1 and CDR2: SGHDT and YYEEEE. Trimming removed 4 bases at V and 1 base at J, with 12 bases between. The DNA of the CDR3 is TGTGCCAGCAGCCAAGACGGGACTTCCTACGAGCAGTACTTC. Translating gives CASSQDGTSYEQYF.

The sample holds one count of this clonotype. V gene TRBV14 combines with J gene TRBJ2-7, with D hard to call. This CDR3 region has 14 residues. Per germline, CDR1 SGHDN and CDR2 FVKESK. The V gene lost 1 base and the J gene lost 0 bases, with 7 bases spanning the gap. The CDR3 DNA reads TGTGCCAGCAGCCAAGGCTCCTACTCCTACGAGCAGTACTTC. Its protein is CASSQGSYSYEQYF.